Included here is one TCR beta chain sequence, with context. The entry originates in a study of glioma-infiltrating T cells after dendritic cell vaccination. The primer mix had 60 V beta and 13 J beta primers. Assay used: immunoSEQ multiplex PCR; TCRdb lists only in-frame clones, some missing. In the table there are tens of thousands of clones, about four fifths of which are singletons. CDR1 GTSNPN and CDR2 SVGIG come from the germline V gene (reference sequence). The CDR3 consists of 17 residues. V gave up 0 bases and J gave up 0 bases, with 14 bases separating them. This receptor was taken from a human donor with glioblastoma. The chain links TRBV30 to TRBJ1-4, with D perhaps matching TRBD1 (5 bases). The specimen comprised blood, sampled before dendritic cell vaccination. In nucleotides, the CDR3 is TGTGCCTGGAGTGTACATCGGGGGAGGACAACTAATGAAAAACTGTTTTTT. It is translated as CAWSVHRGRTTNEKLFF. The full variable domain, completed using reference TRBV30 and TRBJ1-4, is SQTIHQWPATLVQPVGSPLSLECTVEGTSNPNLYWYRQAAGRGLQLLFYSVGIGQISSEVPQNLSASRPQDRQFILSSKKLLLSDSGFYLCAWSVHRGRTTNEKLFFGSGTQLSVL.